This entry lists 25 T cell receptor beta chains sequenced from one sample in a study of blood T cell repertoires in COVID-19. TCRdb keeps only in-frame clones here, not all; method: immunoSEQ multiplex PCR. Counted here are 78,000 or so clones, about four fifths occurring once; the ten biggest clones make up around 12%. The sequencing sample was made of peripheral blood. These receptors all stem from an elderly man with acute or convalescent COVID-19.

This clone was detected only once. An end of the junction does not agree with germline; a read error may underlie this. J is TRBJ1-6 and V is TRBV6-5; 10 bases are a match to TRBD1. The CDR3 totals 15 residues. Germline CDR1 reads MNHEY; CDR2 reads SVGAGI. The CDR3 is CASSLRDRGNSPLHF. The DNA of the CDR3 is TGTGCTAGCAGTCTCCGGGACAGGGGTAATTCACCCCTCCACTTT.

This clone was counted a few times. The chain employs TRBV19 and TRBJ1-1; D gene uncertain. This CDR3 comprises 15 residues. The V gene's germline CDR1 is LNHDA and CDR2 SQIVND (reference sequence). The V end lost 1 base, the J end lost 0 bases, and 9 bases lay between the germline ends. As DNA, the CDR3 is TGTGCCAGTAGTATAGCACACAGATTGAACACTGAAGCTTTCTTT. It specifies CASSIAHRLNTEAFF.

The DNA of the CDR3 is TGTGCCAGTAGTCGACAGGTGACCTCGGCTAACTATGGCTACACCTTC. This encodes CASSRQVTSANYGYTF. V is TRBV19 and J is TRBJ1-2, with D perhaps TRBD1 (6 bases). V lost 5 bases, J lost 0 bases, and 16 bases lay in between. Germline V CDR1 and CDR2: LNHDA, SQIVND (reference sequence). This CDR3 comprises 16 residues.

This clone has only a few counts. This rearrangement joins TRBV19 to TRBJ1-5; TRBD1 aligns across 7 bases. The CDR3 contains 14 residues. Germline V lookup: CDR1 LNHDA, CDR2 SQIVND (reference sequence). After removal of 5 bases from V and 2 bases from J, the junction contained 3 bases not matched to a gene. In DNA, the CDR3 is TGTGCCAGTAGTGTAACAGGGGGCAATCAGCCCCAGCATTTT. This gives the protein CASSVTGGNQPQHF.

This chain joins TRBV30 and TRBJ1-5; tentative D call: TRBD1 (6 bases). The CDR3 runs 15 residues. The germline V and J ends were trimmed by 3 bases and 4 bases, with 16 bases remaining between them. Germline V gene lookup returns CDR1 GTSNPN and CDR2 SVGIG (reference sequence). CDR3 nucleotide sequence: TGTGCCTGGAGCCAAGGACAGAGTTTGAATCAGCCCCAGCATTTT. Encoded protein: CAWSQGQSLNQPQHF.

The J gene is TRBJ2-1, the V gene TRBV3-1 (or the pseudogene TRBV3-2); 13 bases are shared with TRBD2. CDR1 is LGHDT and CDR2 is YNNKEL in the germline V gene (reference sequence). This CDR3 has 16 residues. J was trimmed by 3 bases and V by 4 bases; bases with no gene match: 3. DNA for the CDR3: TGTGCCAGCAGCCGAGGACTAGCGGGGGTCTACAATGAGCAGTTCTTC. Its protein product is CASSRGLAGVYNEQFF.

CDR3 residues: CASSLYSRGQETQYF. The CDR3 nucleotides read TGCGCCAGCAGCTTATATTCCAGGGGGCAAGAGACCCAGTACTTC. J is TRBJ2-5 and V is TRBV5-1, with 7 bases aligning to TRBD1. Unmatched junction bases numbered 6, after V lost 2 bases and J lost 2 bases. CDR3 length: 15 amino acids. Per germline, CDR1 SGHRS and CDR2 YFSETQ.

CDR3 coding DNA: TGTGCCAGCAGCGCCCGACAGGGGCAGGCAGGAGATACGCAGTATTTT. Its translation: CASSARQGQAGDTQYF. The chain combines TRBV11-2 with TRBJ2-3; 8 bases line up with TRBD1. In germline, CDR1 is SGHAT, CDR2 FQNNGV. This CDR3 comprises 16 residues. J gave up 5 bases and V 5 bases, and 12 bases lay outside the gene matches. The full variable domain, rest sourced from reference TRBV11-2 and TRBJ2-3, is EAGVAQSPRYKIIEKRQSVAFWCNPISGHATLYWYQQILGQGPKLLIQFQNNGVVDDSQLPKDRFSAERLKGVDSTLKIQPAKLEDSAVYLCASSARQGQAGDTQYFGPGTRLTVL.

This sequence joins TRBV6-5 and TRBJ1-3; TRBD1 is a possible D gene (6 bases). Germline V gene data show CDR1 as MNHEY and CDR2 as SVGAGI. Trimming pared 7 bases from V and 4 bases from J, leaving 17 bases between. The CDR3 is made up of 15 amino acids. The chain's CDR3 is CASTQNQGPGNTIYF. CDR3 DNA sequence: TGTGCCAGCACTCAGAATCAGGGGCCGGGAAACACCATATATTTT.

This clone was counted only a few times. The chain is built from TRBV5-1 and TRBJ1-5, with TRBD1 matching 8 bases. The J segment lost 7 bases and the V segment lost 0 bases, leaving 6 bases of the junction unmatched. Per the germline V gene, CDR1 is SGHRS and CDR2 is YFSETQ. The CDR3 contains 15 residues. The DNA of the CDR3 is TGCGCCAGCAGCTTGGAGACAGGGGTAGGCCAGCCCCAGCATTTT. This sequence encodes CASSLETGVGQPQHF.

The chain joins TRBV7-6 to TRBJ2-7; 8 positions match TRBD1. CDR3 size: 15 residues. V was pared by 4 bases and J by 7 bases, with 12 bases of the junction left unmatched. In germline, CDR1 is SGHVS, CDR2 FNYEAQ. DNA of the CDR3: TGTGCCAGCAGCTCGGTCGACAGGGGACTCTCTGAGCAGTACTTC. Amino acids: CASSSVDRGLSEQYF.

The rearrangement links TRBV18 to TRBJ1-1, with D possibly being TRBD1 (6 bases). V lost 5 bases, J lost 1 base, and 14 bases lay in between. The CDR3 loop spans 15 amino acids. Germline-derived CDR1 and CDR2 are KGHSH and LQKENI. The CDR3 nucleotides are TGTGCCAGCTCAGCTTCGACAGGAAAGAACACTGAAGCTTTCTTT. It translates to CASSASTGKNTEAFF.

The chain's CDR3 is CASSLAGRENIQYF. CDR3 sequence (DNA): TGCGCCAGCAGCTTGGCCGGCAGGGAAAACATTCAGTACTTC. The V call is TRBV5-1, the J call TRBJ2-4; a possible D gene is TRBD1 (5 bases). CDR1 SGHRS and CDR2 YFSETQ come from the germline V gene. The CDR3 extends over 14 amino acids. V was pared by 0 bases and J by 5 bases, with 9 bases between.

This rearrangement joins TRBV25-1 to TRBJ1-2; 11 bases match TRBD1. The germline V gene has CDR1 MGHDK and CDR2 SYGVNS. With V trimmed by 5 bases and J by 4 bases, 9 bases remained unmatched. This CDR3 comprises 16 residues. The CDR3, as DNA: TGTGCCAGCAGTTCCATGGCCGGGACAGGGGGCTATGGCTACACCTTC. It encodes CASSSMAGTGGYGYTF.

This chain connects TRBV7-9 to TRBJ1-1; D not resolved. The ends were cut back, 2 bases at V and 1 base at J, with 5 bases in the middle. The CDR3 totals 13 residues. Germline values: CDR1 SEHNR, CDR2 FQNEAQ (reference sequence). The CDR3 DNA sequence: TGTGCCAGCAGCTTACAACAGAACACTGAAGCTTTCTTT. It is translated as CASSLQQNTEAFF.

This rearrangement joins TRBV11-1 to TRBJ1-6; TRBD1 is a possible D gene (5 bases). CDR3 length: 15 residues. Germline CDR1 and CDR2: SGHAT and FQDESV (reference sequence). Trimming removed 2 bases at V and 7 bases at J, with 12 bases between. As DNA, the CDR3 is TGTGCCAGCAGCTTAACGCCGGGGGGAAATTCACCCCTCCACTTT. Its protein is CASSLTPGGNSPLHF.

The chain couples TRBV28 to TRBJ1-3, with D hard to call. The CDR3 totals 14 residues. In germline, CDR1 is MDHEN, CDR2 SYDVKM. Trimming removed 2 bases from V and 0 bases from J, with 5 bases in between. This CDR3 reads CASSLLYSGNTIYF. The CDR3 bases are TGTGCCAGCAGTTTACTTTACTCTGGAAACACCATATATTTT.

The chain combines TRBV9 with TRBJ1-1; 9 bases are a match to TRBD1. CDR3 length equals 14 residues. V dropped 3 bases and J dropped 5; count of bases not matched to a gene: 5. CDR1 and CDR2 (germline): SGDLS, YYNGEE. CDR3 sequence: CASSAGQGQTEAFF. The CDR3 coding sequence is TGTGCCAGCAGCGCCGGACAGGGGCAAACTGAAGCTTTCTTT.

The V and J genes are TRBV19 and TRBJ1-2; 9 nucleotides agree with TRBD1. The CDR3 consists of 13 residues. The germline V gene encodes CDR1 LNHDA and CDR2 SQIVND (reference sequence). Germline trimming cut 6 bases from V and 6 bases from J; bases unmatched to any gene: 5. CDR3 protein: CASRAGQGNGYTF. CDR3 bases: TGTGCCAGTAGAGCTGGACAGGGGAATGGCTACACCTTC.

The chain has TRBV19 and TRBJ1-1, with D possibly TRBD1 on 6 matching bases. V was trimmed by 5 bases and J by 4 bases, leaving 14 bases between them. This CDR3 region has 14 residues. CDR1 is LNHDA, CDR2 SQIVND, per germline (reference sequence). CDR3 in DNA: TGTGCCAGTAGTTTGGTCAGGGGCGGCACTGAAGCTTTCTTT. Residues: CASSLVRGGTEAFF.

Only one count was recorded for this clone. The chain couples TRBV21-1 to TRBJ2-1; TRBD2, the D gene given by the table, was not confirmed from the DNA. TRBV21-1 is described as a pseudogene. The CDR3 runs to 16 residues. The CDR3 here is CASSNRGLDYGYEQFF. CDR3 sequence (DNA): TGTGCCAGCAGCAACCGGGGACTAGACTACGGCTATGAGCAGTTCTTC.

The V gene is TRBV7-9, the J gene TRBJ1-4, with D possibly being TRBD1 (5 bases). This CDR3 is built from 14 residues. CDR1 is SEHNR, CDR2 FQNEAQ, per germline (reference sequence). Trimming removed 2 bases from V and 6 bases from J, with 10 bases in between. CDR3 bases: TGTGCCAGCAGCTTACGTCAGGGTGATGAAAAACTGTTTTTT. As protein: CASSLRQGDEKLFF.

This sequence joins TRBV3-1 (or the pseudogene TRBV3-2) and TRBJ2-5; a weak D match, TRBD1 (6 bases). Germline V gene lookup returns CDR1 LGHDT and CDR2 YNNKEL (reference sequence). V lost 4 bases to trimming and J lost 5 bases, with 14 bases between them. The CDR3 is 14 amino acids. The CDR3 DNA reads TGTGCCAGCAGCCGAAAGACAGACAGGGAGACCCAGTACTTC. This sequence encodes CASSRKTDRETQYF.

V usage is TRBV14 and J usage is TRBJ2-3; D not resolved. This CDR3 contains 14 residues. V gave up 3 bases and J gave up 1 base, with 8 bases separating them. The germline CDR1 and CDR2 sequences are SGHDN and FVKESK. In DNA form, the CDR3 reads TGTGCCAGCAGCCACTATCGGGGCACAGATACGCAGTATTTT. Encoded protein: CASSHYRGTDTQYF.

In its sample, this clone was seen once. The J gene is TRBJ2-1, the V gene TRBV29-1, with 7 bases that match TRBD1. Germline assignment: CDR1 SQVTM and CDR2 ANQGSEA. V was clipped by 7 bases and J by 0 bases; unmatched bases: 15. CDR3 length: 17 amino acids. The CDR3 region is CSAQDRRHLSSYNEQFF. CDR3 DNA: TGCAGCGCCCAGGACAGGAGACACTTGAGCTCCTACAATGAGCAGTTCTTC.